The 14 T cell receptor beta chains below all came from one sample that was sequenced in a study of patients and donors after allogeneic stem cell transplantation (dated by TCRdb to about 2020). Library preparation was by RT-PCR. Sequencer: NextSeq 550. TCRdb reran the public reads through fastp at Q25 and MiXCR, keeping productive beta chains. CDR3 protein sequences are deduplicated, and each keeps its most common genes and DNA. The sample table lists roughly 26,000 distinct CDR3 sequences, 8% to 10% of them with a count of one. About half of the sample is held by the ten biggest clonotypes. Source material: blood, either unsorted or a sorted T cell fraction (not recorded which). The receptors originated from a human donor who was either an allogeneic HSCT recipient or a stem cell or donor lymphocyte infusion donor (not recorded which). It is not recorded whose cells these are; they may come from a transplant donor.

By sample share, this clonotype is large (0.1 to 1%). V gene TRBV7-9 combines with J gene TRBJ1-6; 10 bases agree with TRBD1. Germline V gene sequence: CDR1 SEHNR, CDR2 FQNEAQ (reference sequence). V lost 4 bases, J lost 9 bases, and 12 bases stayed unmatched. The length of the CDR3 is 17 residues. The DNA for the CDR3 is TGTGCCAGCAGCTCACACGATTGGACAGGGGGAGGTTCACCCCTCCACTTT. Its translation: CASSSHDWTGGGSPLHF.

This clonotype has ten or more counts. This chain links TRBV11-1 with TRBJ2-6, with D possibly TRBD1 on 5 matching bases. The CDR3 is made up of 17 amino acids. Germline assignment: CDR1 SGHAT and CDR2 FQDESV (reference sequence). Trimming took off 1 base at V and 2 bases at J, with 12 bases between the two ends. CDR3 sequence reads: CASSLGSGRAGANVLTF. The CDR3 DNA reads as TGTGCCAGCAGCTTAGGTTCGGGCAGGGCTGGGGCCAACGTCCTGACTTTC.

This clonotype was picked up a small number of times. This CDR3 is CAISPTGTGGGTEAFF. DNA for the CDR3: TGTGCCATCAGTCCCACCGGGACAGGGGGTGGCACTGAAGCTTTCTTT. The chain has TRBV10-3 and TRBJ1-1, with TRBD1 identical over 11 bases. Germline V CDR1 and CDR2: ENHRY, SYGVKD. The V gene end was trimmed by 5 bases and the J gene end by 4 bases; junction bases not matched to a gene: 9. The CDR3 extends over 16 amino acids.

The J gene is TRBJ2-1, the V gene TRBV13; 8 bases match TRBD2. This CDR3 has 16 amino acids. Germline CDR1 is PRHDT and CDR2 is FYEKMQ (reference sequence). The J segment lost 8 bases and the V segment lost 2 bases, leaving 11 bases of the junction unmatched. CDR3 DNA: TGTGCCAGCAGCTTATTTGGGGCAGCACTAGCGGATGAGCAGTTCTTC. It specifies CASSLFGAALADEQFF.

In its sample, this clonotype was seen a few times. The chain has TRBV28 and TRBJ1-2; 7 bases line up with TRBD1. Trimming removed 7 bases from V and 6 bases from J; junction bases left unmatched: 5. The CDR3 spans 12 residues. Per the germline V gene, CDR1 is MDHEN and CDR2 is SYDVKM. CDR3 bases: TGTGCCAGCACACGACAGGGAGATGGCTACACCTTC. It translates to CASTRQGDGYTF.

The V and J genes are TRBV7-9 and TRBJ2-5; a weak D match, TRBD1 (6 bases). Germline V gene sequence: CDR1 SEHNR, CDR2 FQNEAQ (reference sequence). This CDR3 spans 13 amino acids. V gave up 5 bases and J gave up 7 bases, with 14 bases separating them. For the CDR3, the DNA is TGTGCCAGCAGCCAAGCAGGGGTTTGGACCCAGTACTTC. Protein sequence: CASSQAGVWTQYF.

The gene calls are TRBV5-1 and TRBJ2-7; no firm D call. V lost 5 bases and J lost 3, with 18 bases in between. Germline CDR1 is SGHRS and CDR2 is YFSETQ. The CDR3 consists of 15 residues. The CDR3 DNA reads as TGCGCCAGCAGTATGAACGCTCTGAGTGGCTACGAGCAGTACTTC. Encoded protein: CASSMNALSGYEQYF.

This chain joins TRBV15 and TRBJ2-7, with a weak D call TRBD1 (5 bases). The V and J ends lost 1 base and 2 bases respectively, with 9 bases between them. Germline CDR1 reads LNHNV; CDR2 reads YYDKDF (reference sequence). This CDR3 contains 14 residues. The CDR3 loop reads CATSRGGSTYEQYF. The DNA of the CDR3 is TGTGCCACCAGCAGAGGGGGCAGTACCTACGAGCAGTACTTC.

The chain recombines TRBV7-9 with TRBJ2-3; 14 nucleotides line up with TRBD2. Germline V lookup: CDR1 SEHNR, CDR2 FQNEAQ (reference sequence). V dropped 5 bases and J dropped 3; count of bases not matched to a gene: 7. CDR3 length: 17 amino acids. The CDR3 DNA sequence: TGTGCCAGCAGCCCAAGGACTAGCGGGAGGATTACAGATACGCAGTATTTT. Protein product: CASSPRTSGRITDTQYF. Full variable domain (missing parts from reference TRBV7-9 and TRBJ2-3): DTGVSQNPRHKITKRGQNVTFRCDPISEHNRLYWYRQTLGQGPEFLTYFQNEAQLEKSRLLSDRFSAERPKGSFSTLEIQRTEQGDSAMYLCASSPRTSGRITDTQYFGPGTRLTVL.

This clonotype showed up just a few times. The V and J genes are TRBV5-1 and TRBJ2-3; 7 nucleotides align to TRBD2. V trimming: 0 bases; J trimming: 0 bases; junction bases outside the gene matches: 4. This CDR3 is built from 16 residues. The germline V gene has CDR1 SGHRS and CDR2 YFSETQ. The CDR3 region is CASSLGGSGSTDTQYF. The CDR3, as DNA: TGCGCCAGCAGCTTGGGAGGTAGCGGGAGCACAGATACGCAGTATTTT. Full variable domain (rest looked up from reference TRBV5-1 and TRBJ2-3): KAGVTQTPRYLIKTRGQQVTLSCSPISGHRSVSWYQQTPGQGLQFLFEYFSETQRNKGNFPGRFSGRQFSNSRSEMNVSTLELGDSALYLCASSLGGSGSTDTQYFGPGTRLTVL.

This clonotype was seen only a few times. The CDR3 sequence: CASSGPLEGAIYNEQFF. The CDR3 bases are TGTGCCAGCAGCGGCCCCTTAGAGGGGGCAATCTACAATGAGCAGTTCTTC. V is TRBV21-1 and J is TRBJ2-1; no check of the table's D call, TRBD1, against the DNA was made. TRBV21-1 is described as a pseudogene. The CDR3 runs to 17 residues.

The chain has TRBV5-1 and TRBJ2-1; 8 nucleotides align to TRBD1. After removal of 4 bases from V and 7 bases from J, the junction contained 4 bases not matched to a gene. There are 13 residues in the CDR3. CDR1 and CDR2 from the germline V gene are SGHRS and YFSETQ. CDR3 sequence reads: CASSDTGGNEQFF. The CDR3 DNA sequence: TGCGCCAGCAGCGACACAGGGGGAAATGAGCAGTTCTTC.

The chain combines TRBV10-1 with TRBJ2-1; D is undetermined. Trimming pared 9 bases from V and 5 bases from J, leaving 17 bases between. This CDR3 comprises 14 residues. From germline, CDR1 is WNHNN and CDR2 SYGVQD (reference sequence). CDR3 coding DNA: TGCGCCAGTAGTCCCGGGTCTGGGAACAATGAGCAGTTCTTC. It is translated as CASSPGSGNNEQFF.

This clonotype was recorded at least ten times. The V call is TRBV5-1, the J call TRBJ2-2, with 10 nucleotides matching TRBD2. After removal of 2 bases from V and 7 bases from J, the junction contained 5 bases not matched to a gene. Germline loops: CDR1 SGHRS, CDR2 YFSETQ. The CDR3 runs to 15 residues. CDR3 residues: CASSFFLAGDGELFF. The DNA for the CDR3 is TGCGCCAGCAGCTTTTTTCTAGCGGGAGACGGGGAGCTGTTTTTT.